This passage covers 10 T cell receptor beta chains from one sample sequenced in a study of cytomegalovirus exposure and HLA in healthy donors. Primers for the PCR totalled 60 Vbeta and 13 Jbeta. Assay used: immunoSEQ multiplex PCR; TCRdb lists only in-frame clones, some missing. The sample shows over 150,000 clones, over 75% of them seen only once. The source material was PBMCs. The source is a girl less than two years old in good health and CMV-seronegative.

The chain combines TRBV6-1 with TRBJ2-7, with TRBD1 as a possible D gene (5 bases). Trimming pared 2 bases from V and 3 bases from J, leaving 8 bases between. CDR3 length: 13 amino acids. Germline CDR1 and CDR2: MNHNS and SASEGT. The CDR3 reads CASSEIQVYEQYF. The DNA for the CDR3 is TGTGCCAGCAGTGAAATACAGGTCTACGAGCAGTACTTC.

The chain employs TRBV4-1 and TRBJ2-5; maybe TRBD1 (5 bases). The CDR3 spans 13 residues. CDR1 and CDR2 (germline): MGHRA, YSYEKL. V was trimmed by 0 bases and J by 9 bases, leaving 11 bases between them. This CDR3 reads CASSQDVSRAQYF. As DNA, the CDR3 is TGCGCCAGCAGCCAAGATGTGAGCAGGGCCCAGTACTTC.

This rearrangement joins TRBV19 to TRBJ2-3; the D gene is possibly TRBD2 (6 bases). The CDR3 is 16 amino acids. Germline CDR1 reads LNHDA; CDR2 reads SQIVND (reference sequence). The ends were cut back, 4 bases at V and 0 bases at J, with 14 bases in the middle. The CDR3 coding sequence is TGTGCCAGTAGTAGTCCCGGGACTGGAAGCACAGATACGCAGTATTTT. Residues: CASSSPGTGSTDTQYF.

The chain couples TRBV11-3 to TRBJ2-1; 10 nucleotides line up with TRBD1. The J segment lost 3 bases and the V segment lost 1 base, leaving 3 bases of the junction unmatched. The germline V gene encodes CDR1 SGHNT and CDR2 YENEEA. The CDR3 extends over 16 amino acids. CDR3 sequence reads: CASSLGGTGVYNEQFF. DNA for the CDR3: TGTGCCAGCAGCTTAGGTGGGACAGGGGTCTACAATGAGCAGTTCTTC.

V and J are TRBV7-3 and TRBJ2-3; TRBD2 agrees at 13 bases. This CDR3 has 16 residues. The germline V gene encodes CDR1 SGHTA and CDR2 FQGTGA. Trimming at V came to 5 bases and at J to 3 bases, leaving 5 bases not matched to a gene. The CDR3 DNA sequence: TGTGCCAGCAGCCCTCGACTAGCGGGGGGTACAGATACGCAGTATTTT. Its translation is CASSPRLAGGTDTQYF.

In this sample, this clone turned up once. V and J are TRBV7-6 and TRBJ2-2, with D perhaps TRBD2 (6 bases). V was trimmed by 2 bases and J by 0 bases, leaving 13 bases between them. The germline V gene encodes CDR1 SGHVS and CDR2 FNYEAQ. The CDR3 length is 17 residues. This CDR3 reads CASSLSIRLANTGELFF. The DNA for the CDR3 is TGTGCCAGCAGCTTATCAATAAGACTAGCGAACACCGGGGAGCTGTTTTTT.

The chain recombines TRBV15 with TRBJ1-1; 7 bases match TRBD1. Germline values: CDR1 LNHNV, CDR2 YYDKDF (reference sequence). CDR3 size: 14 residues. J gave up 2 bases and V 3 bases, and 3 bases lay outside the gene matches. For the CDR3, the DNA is TGTGCCACCAGCAGGCGACAGGGTAACACTGAAGCTTTCTTT. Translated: CATSRRQGNTEAFF.

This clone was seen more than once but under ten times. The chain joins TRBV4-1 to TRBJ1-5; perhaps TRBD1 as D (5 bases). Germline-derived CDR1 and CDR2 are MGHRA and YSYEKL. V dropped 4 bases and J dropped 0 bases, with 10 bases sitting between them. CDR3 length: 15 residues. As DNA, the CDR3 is TGCGCCAGCAGCCTGGACACCTATAGCAATCAGCCCCAGCATTTT. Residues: CASSLDTYSNQPQHF.

CDR3 amino acids: CASSRSGLAGVETQYF. The CDR3 coding sequence is TGCGCCAGCAGCCGTTCCGGACTAGCGGGGGTGGAGACCCAGTACTTC. The chain recombines TRBV4-1 with TRBJ2-5; TRBD2 agrees at 13 bases. Germline CDR1 and CDR2: MGHRA and YSYEKL. V dropped 4 bases and J dropped 5; count of bases not matched to a gene: 7. CDR3 length: 16 amino acids.

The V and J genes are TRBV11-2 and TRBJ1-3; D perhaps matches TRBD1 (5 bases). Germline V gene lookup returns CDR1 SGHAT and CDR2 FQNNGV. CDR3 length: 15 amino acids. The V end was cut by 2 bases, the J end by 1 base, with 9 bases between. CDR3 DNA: TGTGCCAGCAGCTTACGACAGACTTCTGGAAACACCATATATTTT. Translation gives CASSLRQTSGNTIYF.